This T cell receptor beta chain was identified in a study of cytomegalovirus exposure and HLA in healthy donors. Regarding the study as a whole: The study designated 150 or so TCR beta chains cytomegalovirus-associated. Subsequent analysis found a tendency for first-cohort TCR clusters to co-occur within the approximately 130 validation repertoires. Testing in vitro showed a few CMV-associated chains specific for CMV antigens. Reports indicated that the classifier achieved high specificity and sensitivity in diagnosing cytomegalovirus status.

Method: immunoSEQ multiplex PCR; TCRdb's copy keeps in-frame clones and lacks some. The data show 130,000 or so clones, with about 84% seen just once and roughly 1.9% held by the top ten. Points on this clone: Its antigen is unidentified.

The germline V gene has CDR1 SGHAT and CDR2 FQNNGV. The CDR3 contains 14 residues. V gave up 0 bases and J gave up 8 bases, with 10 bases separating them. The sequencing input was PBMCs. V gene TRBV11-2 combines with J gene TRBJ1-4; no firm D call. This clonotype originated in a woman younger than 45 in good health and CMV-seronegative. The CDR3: CASSLERSGEKLFF. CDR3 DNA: TGTGCCAGCAGCTTAGAACGTAGCGGGGAAAAACTGTTTTTT.